This TCR beta chain was identified in a study of T cells in Graves' hyperthyroidism and ophthalmopathy. RNA transcripts gave rise to amplified TCR beta CDR3 regions. TCR CDR3 underwent first-round RT-PCR with the HTBI primer set. From the multiplex PCR reads, TCRdb called clonotypes with MiXCR, one entry per CDR3 protein. The table includes about 420,000 distinct CDR3 sequences, around 16% detected once. Study observations and caveats: Blood also contained most expanded thyroid clonotypes above 0.001.

Hyperthyroidism was newly diagnosed in patients aged 18 to 65 (duration under 2 months). Clinicians diagnosed patients from clinical symptoms, serum thyroxine and TRAb, thyroid ultrasound and orbital computed tomography. This clonotype was detected ten times or more. What it binds is unknown. The CDR3 consists of 16 residues. The germline V and J ends were trimmed by 5 bases and 4 bases, with 19 bases remaining between them. Looked up from germline, CDR1 is WNHNN and CDR2 is SYGVQD (reference sequence). The material sequenced was blood. The rearrangement uses TRBV10-1 and TRBJ2-3, with D unresolved. The clonotype originates from a woman aged 18-29 years with Graves' hyperthyroidism. CDR3 loop: CASSRGRSSGADTQYF. The CDR3 nucleotides read TGCGCCAGCAGTCGCGGACGGTCCAGTGGGGCAGATACGCAGTATTTT.